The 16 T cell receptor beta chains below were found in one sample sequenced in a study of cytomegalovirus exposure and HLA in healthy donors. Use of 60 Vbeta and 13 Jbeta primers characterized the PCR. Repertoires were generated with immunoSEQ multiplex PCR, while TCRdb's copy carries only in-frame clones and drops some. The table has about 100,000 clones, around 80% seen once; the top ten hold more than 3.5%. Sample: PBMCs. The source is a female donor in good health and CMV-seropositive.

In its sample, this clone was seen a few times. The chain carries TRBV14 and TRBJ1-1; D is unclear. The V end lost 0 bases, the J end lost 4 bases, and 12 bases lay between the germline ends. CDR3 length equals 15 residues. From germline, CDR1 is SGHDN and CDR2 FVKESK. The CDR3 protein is CASSQDIGRGTEAFF. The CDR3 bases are TGTGCCAGCAGCCAAGATATCGGGCGGGGCACTGAAGCTTTCTTT. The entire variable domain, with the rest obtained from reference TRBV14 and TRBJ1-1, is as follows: EAGVTQFPSHSVIEKGQTVTLRCDPISGHDNLYWYRRVMGKEIKFLLHFVKESKQDESGMPNNRFLAERTGGTYSTLKVQPAELEDSGVYFCASSQDIGRGTEAFFGQGTRLTVV.

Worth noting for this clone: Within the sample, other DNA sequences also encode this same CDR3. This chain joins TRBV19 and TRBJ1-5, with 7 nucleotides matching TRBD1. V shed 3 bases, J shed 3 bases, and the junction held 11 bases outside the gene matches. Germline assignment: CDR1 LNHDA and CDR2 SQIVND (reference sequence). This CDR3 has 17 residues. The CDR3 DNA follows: TGTGCCAGTAGTATTGTGGGCAGGGGGTCTTCCAATCAGCCCCAGCATTTT. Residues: CASSIVGRGSSNQPQHF.

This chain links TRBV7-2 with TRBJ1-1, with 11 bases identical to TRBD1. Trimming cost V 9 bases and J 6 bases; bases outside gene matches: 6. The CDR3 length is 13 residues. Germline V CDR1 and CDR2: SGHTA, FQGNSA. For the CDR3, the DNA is TGTGCCAGTACGGACAGGGGGCGGGCTGAAGCTTTCTTT. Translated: CASTDRGRAEAFF.

The CDR3 loop is CASSPETGVGDYGYTF. DNA of the CDR3: TGCGCCAGCAGCCCCGAAACAGGGGTCGGGGACTATGGCTACACCTTC. The gene calls are TRBV4-3 and TRBJ1-2; 7 nucleotides align to TRBD1. The germline CDR1 and CDR2 sequences are LGHNA and YSLEER. With 4 bases clipped from V and 3 bases from J, the junction kept 11 bases outside the gene matches. The CDR3 spans 16 residues.

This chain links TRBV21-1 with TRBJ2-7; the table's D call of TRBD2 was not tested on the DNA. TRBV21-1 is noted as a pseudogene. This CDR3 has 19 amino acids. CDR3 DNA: TGTGCCAGCAGCAAAGTAGCTGTTCCGCAGAGAACCGGCTCCTACGAGCAGTACTTC. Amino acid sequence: CASSKVAVPQRTGSYEQYF.

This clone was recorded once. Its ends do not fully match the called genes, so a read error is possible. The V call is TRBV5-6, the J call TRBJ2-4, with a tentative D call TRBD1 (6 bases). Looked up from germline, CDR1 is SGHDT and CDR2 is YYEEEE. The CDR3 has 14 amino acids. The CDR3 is CASSLWTAKNSQYF. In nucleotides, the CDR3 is TGTGCCAGCAGCTTGTGGACAGCCAAAAACAGTCAGTACTTC.

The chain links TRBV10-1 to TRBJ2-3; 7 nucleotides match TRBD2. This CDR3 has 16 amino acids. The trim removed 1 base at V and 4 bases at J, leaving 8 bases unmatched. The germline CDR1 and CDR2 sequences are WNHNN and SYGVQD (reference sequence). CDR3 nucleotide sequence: TGCGCCAGCAGTGAGTTTCCAGCGGGATACGCAGATACGCAGTATTTT. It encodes CASSEFPAGYADTQYF.

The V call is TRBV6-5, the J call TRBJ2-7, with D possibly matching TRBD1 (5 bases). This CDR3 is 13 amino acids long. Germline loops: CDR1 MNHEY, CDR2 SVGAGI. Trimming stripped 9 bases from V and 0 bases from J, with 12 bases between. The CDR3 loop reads CASGATFSYEQYF. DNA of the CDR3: TGTGCCAGTGGGGCCACGTTCTCCTACGAGCAGTACTTC.

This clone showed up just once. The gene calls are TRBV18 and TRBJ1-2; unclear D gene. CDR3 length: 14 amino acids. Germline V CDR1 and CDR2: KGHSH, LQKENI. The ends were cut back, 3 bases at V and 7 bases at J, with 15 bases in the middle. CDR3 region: CASSPSFLGVGYTF. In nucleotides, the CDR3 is TGTGCCAGCTCACCCTCCTTTCTCGGGGTTGGCTACACCTTC. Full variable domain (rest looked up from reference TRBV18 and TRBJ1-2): NAGVMQNPRHLVRRRGQEARLRCSPMKGHSHVYWYRQLPEEGLKFMVYLQKENIIDESGMPKERFSAEFPKEGPSILRIQQVVRGDSAAYFCASSPSFLGVGYTFGSGTRLTVV.

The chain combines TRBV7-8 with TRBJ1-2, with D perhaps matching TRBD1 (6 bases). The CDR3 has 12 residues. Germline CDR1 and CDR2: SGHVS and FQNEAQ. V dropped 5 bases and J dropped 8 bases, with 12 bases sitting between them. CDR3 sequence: CASSPTGVGYTF. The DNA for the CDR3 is TGTGCCAGCAGCCCGACAGGCGTGGGCTACACCTTC.

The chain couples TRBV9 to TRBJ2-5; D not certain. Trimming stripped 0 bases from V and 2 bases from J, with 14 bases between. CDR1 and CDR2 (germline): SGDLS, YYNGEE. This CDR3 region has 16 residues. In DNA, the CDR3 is TGTGCCAGCAGCGTAGCCACAGACCTCTCTCAAGAGACCCAGTACTTC. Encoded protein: CASSVATDLSQETQYF.

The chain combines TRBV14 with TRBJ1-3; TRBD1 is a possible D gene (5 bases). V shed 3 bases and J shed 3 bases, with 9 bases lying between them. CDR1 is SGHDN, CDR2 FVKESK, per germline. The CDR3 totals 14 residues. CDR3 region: CASSHQGNGNTIYF. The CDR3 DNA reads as TGTGCCAGCAGCCACCAGGGAAATGGAAACACCATATATTTT.

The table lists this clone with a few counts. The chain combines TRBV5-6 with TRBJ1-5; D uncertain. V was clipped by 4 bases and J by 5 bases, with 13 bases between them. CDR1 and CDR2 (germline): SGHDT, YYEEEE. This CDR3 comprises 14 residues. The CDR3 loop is CASSLASTHQPQHF. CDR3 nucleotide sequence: TGTGCCAGCAGCCTTGCTTCGACTCATCAGCCCCAGCATTTT.

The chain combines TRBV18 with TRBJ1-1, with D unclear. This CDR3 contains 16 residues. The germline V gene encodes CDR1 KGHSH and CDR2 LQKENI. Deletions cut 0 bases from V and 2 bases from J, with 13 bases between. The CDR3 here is CASSPPVGLINTEAFF. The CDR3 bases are TGTGCCAGCTCACCACCGGTCGGACTGATAAACACTGAAGCTTTCTTT.

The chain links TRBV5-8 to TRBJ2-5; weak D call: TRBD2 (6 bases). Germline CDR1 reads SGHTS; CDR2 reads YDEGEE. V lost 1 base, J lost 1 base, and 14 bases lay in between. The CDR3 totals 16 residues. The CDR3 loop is CASSLLGRLGQETQYF. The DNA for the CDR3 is TGTGCCAGCAGCTTGCTTGGGAGGTTAGGCCAAGAGACCCAGTACTTC.

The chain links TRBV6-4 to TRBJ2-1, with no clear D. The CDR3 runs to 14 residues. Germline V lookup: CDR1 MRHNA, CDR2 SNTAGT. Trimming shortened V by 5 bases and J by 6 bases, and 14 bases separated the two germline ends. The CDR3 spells CASSLAALSNEQFF. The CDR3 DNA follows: TGTGCCAGCAGTCTTGCGGCACTCTCCAATGAGCAGTTCTTC.